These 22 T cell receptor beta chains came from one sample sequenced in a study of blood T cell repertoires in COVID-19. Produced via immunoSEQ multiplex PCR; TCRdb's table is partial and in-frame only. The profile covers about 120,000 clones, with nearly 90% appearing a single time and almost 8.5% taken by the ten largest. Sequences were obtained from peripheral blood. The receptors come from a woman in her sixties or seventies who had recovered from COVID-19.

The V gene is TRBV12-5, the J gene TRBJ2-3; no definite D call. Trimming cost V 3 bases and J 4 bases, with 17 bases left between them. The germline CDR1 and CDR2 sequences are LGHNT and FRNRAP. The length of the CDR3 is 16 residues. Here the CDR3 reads CASGFSLTRQADTQYF. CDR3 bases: TGTGCTAGTGGTTTCAGCCTCACCCGGCAGGCAGATACGCAGTATTTT.

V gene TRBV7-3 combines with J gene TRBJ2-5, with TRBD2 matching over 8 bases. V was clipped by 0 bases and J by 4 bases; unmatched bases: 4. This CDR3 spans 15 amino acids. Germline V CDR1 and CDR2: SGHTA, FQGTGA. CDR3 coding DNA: TGTGCCAGCAGCTTAACGGGACTAGATCGAGAGACCCAGTACTTC. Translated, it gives CASSLTGLDRETQYF.

CDR3 coding DNA: TGTGCCAGCAGCTTACATGCAGCGTATAATGAAAAACTGTTTTTT. It yields the protein CASSLHAAYNEKLFF. This sequence joins TRBV11-2 and TRBJ1-4; no clear D gene. V was trimmed by 2 bases and J by 4 bases, leaving 11 bases between them. Germline V lookup: CDR1 SGHAT, CDR2 FQNNGV. The CDR3 is made up of 15 amino acids.

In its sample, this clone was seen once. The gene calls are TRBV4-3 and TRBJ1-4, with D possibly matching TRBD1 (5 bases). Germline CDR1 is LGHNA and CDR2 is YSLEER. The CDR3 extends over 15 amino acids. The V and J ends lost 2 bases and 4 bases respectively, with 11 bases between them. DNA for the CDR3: TGCGCCAGCAGCCAATTGACAGAGCATAATGAAAAACTGTTTTTT. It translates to CASSQLTEHNEKLFF.

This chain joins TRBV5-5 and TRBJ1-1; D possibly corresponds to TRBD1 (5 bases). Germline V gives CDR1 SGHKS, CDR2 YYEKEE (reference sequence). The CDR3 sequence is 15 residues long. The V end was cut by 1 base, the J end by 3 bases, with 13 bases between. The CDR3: CASSLHPLGDTEAFF. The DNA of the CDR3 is TGTGCCAGCAGCTTGCACCCTTTAGGGGACACTGAAGCTTTCTTT.

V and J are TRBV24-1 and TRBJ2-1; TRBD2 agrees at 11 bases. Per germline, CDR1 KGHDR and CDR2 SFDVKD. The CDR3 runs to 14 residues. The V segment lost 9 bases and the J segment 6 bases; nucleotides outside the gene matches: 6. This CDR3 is CATSGTSGSNEQFF. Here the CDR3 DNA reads TGTGCCACCTCCGGGACTAGCGGATCCAATGAGCAGTTCTTC.

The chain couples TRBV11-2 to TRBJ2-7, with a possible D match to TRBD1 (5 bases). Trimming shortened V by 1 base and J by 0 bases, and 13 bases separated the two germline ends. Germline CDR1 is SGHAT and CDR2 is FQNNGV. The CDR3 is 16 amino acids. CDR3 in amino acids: CASSLVVQALSYEQYF. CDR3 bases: TGTGCCAGCAGCTTAGTGGTACAGGCCCTCTCCTACGAGCAGTACTTC.

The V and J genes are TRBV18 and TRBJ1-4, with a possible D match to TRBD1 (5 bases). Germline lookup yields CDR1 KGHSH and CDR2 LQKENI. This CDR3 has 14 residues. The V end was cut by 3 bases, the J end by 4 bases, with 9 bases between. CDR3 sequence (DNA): TGTGCCAGCTCACCCAACGACAGTAATGAAAAACTGTTTTTT. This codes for CASSPNDSNEKLFF.

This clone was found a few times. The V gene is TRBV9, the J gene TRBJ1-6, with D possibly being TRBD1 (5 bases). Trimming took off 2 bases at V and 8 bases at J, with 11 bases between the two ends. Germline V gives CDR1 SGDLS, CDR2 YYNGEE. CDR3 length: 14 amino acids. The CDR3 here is CASSVSGMDSPLHF. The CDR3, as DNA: TGTGCCAGCAGCGTGTCAGGGATGGATTCACCCCTCCACTTT. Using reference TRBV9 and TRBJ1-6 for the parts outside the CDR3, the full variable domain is DSGVTQTPKHLITATGQRVTLRCSPRSGDLSVYWYQQSLDQGLQFLIQYYNGEERAKGNILERFSAQQFPDLHSELNLSSLELGDSALYFCASSVSGMDSPLHFGNGTRLTVT.

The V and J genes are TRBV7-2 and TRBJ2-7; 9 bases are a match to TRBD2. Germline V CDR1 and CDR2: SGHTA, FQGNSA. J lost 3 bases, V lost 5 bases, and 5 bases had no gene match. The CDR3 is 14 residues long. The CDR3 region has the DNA TGTGCCAGCAGCCTCGCGGGGGGGCTCTACGAGCAGTACTTC. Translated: CASSLAGGLYEQYF. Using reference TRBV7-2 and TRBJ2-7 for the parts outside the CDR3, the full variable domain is GAGVSQSPSNKVTEKGKDVELRCDPISGHTALYWYRQSLGQGLEFLIYFQGNSAPDKSGLPSDRFSAERTGGSVSTLTIQRTQQEDSAVYLCASSLAGGLYEQYFGPGTRLTVT.

Here the CDR3 reads CASSPDRGRHNEQFF. DNA for the CDR3: TGTGCCAGCAGCCCGGACAGGGGGCGACACAATGAGCAGTTCTTC. V and J are TRBV3-1 (or the pseudogene TRBV3-2) and TRBJ2-1; 11 bases fit TRBD1. From germline, CDR1 is LGHDT and CDR2 YNNKEL (reference sequence). The CDR3 is 15 amino acids. With 4 bases clipped from V and 5 bases from J, the junction kept 4 bases outside the gene matches.

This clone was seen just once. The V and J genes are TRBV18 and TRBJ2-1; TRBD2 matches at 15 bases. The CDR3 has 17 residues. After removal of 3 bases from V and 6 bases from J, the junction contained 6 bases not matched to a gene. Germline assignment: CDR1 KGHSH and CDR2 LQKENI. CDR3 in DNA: TGTGCCAGCTCACCGGGACCGGGACTAGCGGGAGGCAATGAGCAGTTCTTC. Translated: CASSPGPGLAGGNEQFF. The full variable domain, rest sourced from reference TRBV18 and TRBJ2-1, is NAGVMQNPRHLVRRRGQEARLRCSPMKGHSHVYWYRQLPEEGLKFMVYLQKENIIDESGMPKERFSAEFPKEGPSILRIQQVVRGDSAAYFCASSPGPGLAGGNEQFFGPGTRLTVL.

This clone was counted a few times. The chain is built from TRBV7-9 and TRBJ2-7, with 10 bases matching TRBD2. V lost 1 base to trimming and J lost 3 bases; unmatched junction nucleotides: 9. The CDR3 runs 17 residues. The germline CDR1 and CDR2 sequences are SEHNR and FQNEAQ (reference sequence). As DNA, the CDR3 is TGTGCCAGCAGCTTAGGAATTATGGGACTAGCGTACTACGAGCAGTACTTC. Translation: CASSLGIMGLAYYEQYF.

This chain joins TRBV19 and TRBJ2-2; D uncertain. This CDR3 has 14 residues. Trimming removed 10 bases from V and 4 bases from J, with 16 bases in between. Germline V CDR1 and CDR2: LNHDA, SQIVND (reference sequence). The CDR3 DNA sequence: TGTGCCACCGAGCCTAGTATGGGCACCGGGGAGCTGTTTTTT. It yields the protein CATEPSMGTGELFF. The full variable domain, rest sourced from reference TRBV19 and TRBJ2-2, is DGGITQSPKYLFRKEGQNVTLSCEQNLNHDAMYWYRQDPGQGLRLIYYSQIVNDFQKGDIAEGYSVSREKKESFPLTVTSAQKNPTAFYLCATEPSMGTGELFFGEGSRLTVL.

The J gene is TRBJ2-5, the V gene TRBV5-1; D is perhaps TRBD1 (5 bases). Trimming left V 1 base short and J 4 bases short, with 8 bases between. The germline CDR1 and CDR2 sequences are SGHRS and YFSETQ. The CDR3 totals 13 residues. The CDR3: CASSLSGLETQYF. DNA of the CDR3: TGCGCCAGCAGCTTGTCAGGGCTAGAGACCCAGTACTTC. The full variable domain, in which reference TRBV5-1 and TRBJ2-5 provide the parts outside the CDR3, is KAGVTQTPRYLIKTRGQQVTLSCSPISGHRSVSWYQQTPGQGLQFLFEYFSETQRNKGNFPGRFSGRQFSNSRSEMNVSTLELGDSALYLCASSLSGLETQYFGPGTRLLVL.

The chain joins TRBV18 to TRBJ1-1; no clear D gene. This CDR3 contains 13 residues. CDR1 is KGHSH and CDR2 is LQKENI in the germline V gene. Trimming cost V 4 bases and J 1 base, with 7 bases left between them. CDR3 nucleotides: TGTGCCAGCTCACGGCACCCGAACACTGAAGCTTTCTTT. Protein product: CASSRHPNTEAFF.

The CDR3 loop reads CASSEGLAGEETQYF. DNA of the CDR3: TGTGCCAGTAGTGAGGGACTAGCGGGGGAAGAGACCCAGTACTTC. V and J are TRBV19 and TRBJ2-5, with TRBD2 matching over 14 bases. Germline V gene sequence: CDR1 LNHDA, CDR2 SQIVND (reference sequence). J was trimmed by 3 bases and V by 5 bases; bases with no gene match: 2. The CDR3 has 15 residues.

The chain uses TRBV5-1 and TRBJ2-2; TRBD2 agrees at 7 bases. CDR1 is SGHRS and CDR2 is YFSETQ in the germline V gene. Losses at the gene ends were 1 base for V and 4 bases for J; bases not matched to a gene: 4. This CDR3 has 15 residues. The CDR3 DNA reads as TGCGCCAGCAGCTTGAGTGGGAGGGGCACCGGGGAGCTGTTTTTT. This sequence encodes CASSLSGRGTGELFF.

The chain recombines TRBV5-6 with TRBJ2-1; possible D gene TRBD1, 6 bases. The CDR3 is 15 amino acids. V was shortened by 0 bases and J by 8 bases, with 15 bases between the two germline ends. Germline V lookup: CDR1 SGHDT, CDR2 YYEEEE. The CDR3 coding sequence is TGTGCCAGCAGCTTGGGGCTAGCAGGGGTGTATGAGCAGTTCTTC. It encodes CASSLGLAGVYEQFF.

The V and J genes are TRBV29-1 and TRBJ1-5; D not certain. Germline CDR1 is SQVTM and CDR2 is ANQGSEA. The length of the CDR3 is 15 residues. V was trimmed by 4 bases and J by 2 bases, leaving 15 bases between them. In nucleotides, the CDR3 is TGCAGCGTTGGTCTGGATTCTAGTGGCAATCAGCCCCAGCATTTT. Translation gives CSVGLDSSGNQPQHF.

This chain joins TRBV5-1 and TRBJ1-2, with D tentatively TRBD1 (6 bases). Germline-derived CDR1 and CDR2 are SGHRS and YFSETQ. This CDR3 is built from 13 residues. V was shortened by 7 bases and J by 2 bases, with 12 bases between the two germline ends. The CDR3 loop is CASGSGQNYGYTF. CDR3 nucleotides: TGCGCCAGCGGATCGGGACAAAACTATGGCTACACCTTC.

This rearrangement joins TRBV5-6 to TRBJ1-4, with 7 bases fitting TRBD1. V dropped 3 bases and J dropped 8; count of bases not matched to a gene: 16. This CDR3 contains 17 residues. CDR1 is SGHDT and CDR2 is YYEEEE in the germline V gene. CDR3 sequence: CASSSGQSDRKREKLFF. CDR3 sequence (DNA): TGTGCCAGCAGCTCGGGACAGTCGGACAGGAAGAGGGAAAAACTGTTTTTT.